This TCR beta chain derives from a study of human T cells and chemical hapten exposure. In the case of this clonotype: Its antigen is not known.

Study-wide results and limits: With regard to DPC sensitization, TCRs above 1 in 1000 frequency did not change.

Extraction of total RNA was performed on unfractionated whole blood. Individual cDNA molecules had unique molecular identifiers attached to them by the library. MiXCR, applied by TCRdb to the 5' RACE reads, yields one record per CDR3 protein. Of around 82,000 distinct CDR3 sequences listed, roughly 7.7% are singletons. Germline CDR1 reads MNHEY; CDR2 reads SVGEGT. With 6 bases removed from V and 7 bases from J, the gap between germline ends came to 9 bases. The CDR3 runs 11 residues. This receptor was obtained from a male donor in good health. V usage is TRBV6-2 or TRBV6-3 and J usage is TRBJ1-1; D gene uncertain. The CDR3 DNA reads as TGTGCCAGCAGGTCCAGCAATGAAGCTTTCTTT. It translates to CASRSSNEAFF.